This TCR beta chain was recovered during a study of cytomegalovirus exposure and HLA in healthy donors. On the study more broadly: From donors who were HLA-typed, an early data release held around 85 million unique TCRs.

Whole-study findings and limits: Later findings reportedly placed an Asian-associated ancestry cluster below the approximately 700-donor mean for N-insertions.

Amplification used 60 Vbeta primers and 13 Jbeta primers. Libraries were prepared by immunoSEQ multiplex PCR; TCRdb keeps only in-frame clonotypes and omits some of them. The sample contains 170,000 or so clones, 79% of which appear only once. As for this clone: What it recognizes is unknown.

The CDR3 consists of 12 residues. Germline CDR1 and CDR2: SNHLY and FYNNEI. V dropped 6 bases and J dropped 5 bases, with 10 bases sitting between them. V is TRBV2 and J is TRBJ2-5; possibly TRBD2 for D (5 bases). The sequence derives from a woman between 40 and 55 years old in good health and CMV-seronegative. What was sequenced was PBMCs. The chain's CDR3 is CASSLRRETQYF. CDR3 nucleotide sequence: TGTGCCAGCAGCCTGCGGAGGGAGACCCAGTACTTC.